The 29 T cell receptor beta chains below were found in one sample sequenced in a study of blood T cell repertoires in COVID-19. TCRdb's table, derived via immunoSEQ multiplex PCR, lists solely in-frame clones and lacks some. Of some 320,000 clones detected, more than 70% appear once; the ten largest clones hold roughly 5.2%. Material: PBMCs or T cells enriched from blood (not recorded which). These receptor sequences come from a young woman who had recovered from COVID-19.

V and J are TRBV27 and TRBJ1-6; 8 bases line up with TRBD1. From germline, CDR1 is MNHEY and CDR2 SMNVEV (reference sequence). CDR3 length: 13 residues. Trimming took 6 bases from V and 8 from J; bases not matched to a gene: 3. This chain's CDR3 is CASRRDRYSPLHF. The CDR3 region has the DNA TGTGCCAGCAGGCGGGACAGGTATTCACCCCTCCACTTT.

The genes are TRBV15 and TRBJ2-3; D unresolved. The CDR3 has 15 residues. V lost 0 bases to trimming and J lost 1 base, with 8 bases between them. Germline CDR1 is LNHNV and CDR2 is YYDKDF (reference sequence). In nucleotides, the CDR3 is TGTGCCACCAGCAGAGATTGGCAGGGCACAGATACGCAGTATTTT. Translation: CATSRDWQGTDTQYF.

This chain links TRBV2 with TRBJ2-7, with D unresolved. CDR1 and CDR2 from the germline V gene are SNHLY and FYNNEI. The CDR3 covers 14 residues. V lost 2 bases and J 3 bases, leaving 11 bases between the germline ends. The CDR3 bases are TGTGCCAGCAGTGAATTAGTGGCAGGCTACGAGCAGTACTTC. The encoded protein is CASSELVAGYEQYF.

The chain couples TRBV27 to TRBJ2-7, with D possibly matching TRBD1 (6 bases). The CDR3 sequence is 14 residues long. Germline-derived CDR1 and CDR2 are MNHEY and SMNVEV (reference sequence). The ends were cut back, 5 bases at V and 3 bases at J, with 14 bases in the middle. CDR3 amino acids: CASSLAGTFYEQYF. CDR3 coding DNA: TGTGCCAGCAGTCTCGCCGGGACATTCTACGAGCAGTACTTC.

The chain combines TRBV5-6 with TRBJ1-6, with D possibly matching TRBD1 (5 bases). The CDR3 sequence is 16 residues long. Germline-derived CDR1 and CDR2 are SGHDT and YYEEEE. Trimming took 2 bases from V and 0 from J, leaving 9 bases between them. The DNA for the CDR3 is TGTGCCAGCAGCTTCGGGGGTAGCTCCTATAATTCACCCCTCCACTTT. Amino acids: CASSFGGSSYNSPLHF.

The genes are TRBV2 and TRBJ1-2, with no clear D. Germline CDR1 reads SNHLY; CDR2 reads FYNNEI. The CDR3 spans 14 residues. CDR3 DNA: TGTGCGACGACTACGGACGGAAGATACTATGGCTACACCTTC. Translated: CATTTDGRYYGYTF.

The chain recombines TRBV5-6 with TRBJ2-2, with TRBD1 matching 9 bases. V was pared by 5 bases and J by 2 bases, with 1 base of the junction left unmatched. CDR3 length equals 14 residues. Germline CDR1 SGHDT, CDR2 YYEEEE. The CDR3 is CASRQGANTGELFF. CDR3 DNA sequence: TGTGCCAGCAGACAGGGGGCAAACACCGGGGAGCTGTTTTTT.

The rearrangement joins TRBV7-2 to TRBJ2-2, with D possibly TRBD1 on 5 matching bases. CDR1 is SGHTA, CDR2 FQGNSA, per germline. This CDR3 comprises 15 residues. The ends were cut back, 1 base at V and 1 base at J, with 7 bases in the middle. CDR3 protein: CASSLDRRNTGELFF. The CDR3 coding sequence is TGTGCCAGCAGCTTAGACAGGAGGAACACCGGGGAGCTGTTTTTT.

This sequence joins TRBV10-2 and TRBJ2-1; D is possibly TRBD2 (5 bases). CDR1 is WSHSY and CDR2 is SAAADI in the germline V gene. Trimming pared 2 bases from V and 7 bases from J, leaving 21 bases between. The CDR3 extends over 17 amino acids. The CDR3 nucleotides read TGCGCCAGCAGTGAGGTGTCTAGCCAACGTTTCTGGAATGAGCAGTTCTTC. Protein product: CASSEVSSQRFWNEQFF.

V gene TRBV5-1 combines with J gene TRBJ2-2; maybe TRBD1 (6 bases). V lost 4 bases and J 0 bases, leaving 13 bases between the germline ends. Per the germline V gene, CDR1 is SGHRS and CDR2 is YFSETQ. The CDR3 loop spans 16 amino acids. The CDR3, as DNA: TGCGCCAGCAGCCTACAGGGATTAGCGAACACCGGGGAGCTGTTTTTT. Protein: CASSLQGLANTGELFF.

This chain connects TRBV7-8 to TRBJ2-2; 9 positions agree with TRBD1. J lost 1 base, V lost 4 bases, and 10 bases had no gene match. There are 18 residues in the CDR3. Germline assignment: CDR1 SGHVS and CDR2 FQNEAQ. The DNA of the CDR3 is TGTGCCAGCAGCTCGCTACAGGGGGCACCCATGAACACCGGGGAGCTGTTTTTT. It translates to CASSSLQGAPMNTGELFF.

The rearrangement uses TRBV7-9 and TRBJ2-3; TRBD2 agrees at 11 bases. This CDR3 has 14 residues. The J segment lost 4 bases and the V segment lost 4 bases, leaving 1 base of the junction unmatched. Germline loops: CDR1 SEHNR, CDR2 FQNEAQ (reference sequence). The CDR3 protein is CASSSGLAADTQYF. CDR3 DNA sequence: TGTGCCAGCAGCTCGGGACTAGCGGCAGATACGCAGTATTTT.

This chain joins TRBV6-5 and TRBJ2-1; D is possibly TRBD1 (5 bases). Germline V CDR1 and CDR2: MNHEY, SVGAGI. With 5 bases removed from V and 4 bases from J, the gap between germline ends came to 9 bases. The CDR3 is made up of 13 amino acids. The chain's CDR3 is CASSPDSYNEQFF. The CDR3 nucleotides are TGTGCCAGCAGTCCAGACAGTTACAATGAGCAGTTCTTC.

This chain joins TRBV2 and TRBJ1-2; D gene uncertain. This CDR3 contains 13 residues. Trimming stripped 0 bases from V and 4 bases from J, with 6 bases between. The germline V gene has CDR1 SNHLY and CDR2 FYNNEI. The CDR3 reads CASSEANSYGYTF. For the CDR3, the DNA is TGTGCCAGCAGTGAAGCTAACAGCTATGGCTACACCTTC.

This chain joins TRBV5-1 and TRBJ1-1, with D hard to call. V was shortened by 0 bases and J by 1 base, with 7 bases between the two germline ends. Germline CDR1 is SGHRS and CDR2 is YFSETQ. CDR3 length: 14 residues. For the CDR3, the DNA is TGCGCCAGCAGCTTGGCTAGGTCGAACACTGAAGCTTTCTTT. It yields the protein CASSLARSNTEAFF.

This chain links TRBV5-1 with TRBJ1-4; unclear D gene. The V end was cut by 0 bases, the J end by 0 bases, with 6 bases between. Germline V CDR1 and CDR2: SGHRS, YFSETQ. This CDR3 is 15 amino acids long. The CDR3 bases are TGCGCCAGCAGCTTGGGTAGTGCAACTAATGAAAAACTGTTTTTT. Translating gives CASSLGSATNEKLFF.

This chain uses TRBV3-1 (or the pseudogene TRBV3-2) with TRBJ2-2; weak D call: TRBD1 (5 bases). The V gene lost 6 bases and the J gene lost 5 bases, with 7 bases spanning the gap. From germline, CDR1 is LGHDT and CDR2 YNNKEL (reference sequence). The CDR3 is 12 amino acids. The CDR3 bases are TGTGCCAGCAGTGACAGAACCGGGGAGCTGTTTTTT. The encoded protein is CASSDRTGELFF.

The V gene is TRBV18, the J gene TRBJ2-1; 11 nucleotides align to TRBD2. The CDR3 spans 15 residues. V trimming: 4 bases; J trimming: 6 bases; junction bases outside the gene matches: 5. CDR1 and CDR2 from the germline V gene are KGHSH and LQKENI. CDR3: CASSRGTSGSNEQFF. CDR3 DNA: TGTGCCAGCTCACGCGGGACTAGCGGCAGCAATGAGCAGTTCTTC.

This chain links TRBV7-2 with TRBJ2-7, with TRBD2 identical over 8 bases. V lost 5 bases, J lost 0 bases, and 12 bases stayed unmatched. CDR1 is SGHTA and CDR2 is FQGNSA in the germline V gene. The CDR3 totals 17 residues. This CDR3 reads CASSKFIAGTSSYEQYF. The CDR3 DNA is TGTGCCAGCAGCAAATTCATCGCCGGGACTAGCTCCTACGAGCAGTACTTC.

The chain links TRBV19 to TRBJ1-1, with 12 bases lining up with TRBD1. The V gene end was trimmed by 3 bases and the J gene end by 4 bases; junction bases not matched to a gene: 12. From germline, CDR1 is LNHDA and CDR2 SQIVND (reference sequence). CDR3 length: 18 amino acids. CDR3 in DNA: TGTGCCAGTAGTATGGGGCGGGACAGGGGGCCAGTGGGCACTGAAGCTTTCTTT. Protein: CASSMGRDRGPVGTEAFF. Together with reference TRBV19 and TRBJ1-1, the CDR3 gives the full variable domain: DGGITQSPKYLFRKEGQNVTLSCEQNLNHDAMYWYRQDPGQGLRLIYYSQIVNDFQKGDIAEGYSVSREKKESFPLTVTSAQKNPTAFYLCASSMGRDRGPVGTEAFFGQGTRLTVV.

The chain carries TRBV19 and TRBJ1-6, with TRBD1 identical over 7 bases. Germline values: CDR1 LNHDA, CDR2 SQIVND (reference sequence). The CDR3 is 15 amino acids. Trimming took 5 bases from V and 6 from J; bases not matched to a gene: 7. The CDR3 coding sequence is TGTGCCAGTAGTGGTCCGGGACAGAGTAATTCACCCCTCCACTTT. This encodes CASSGPGQSNSPLHF. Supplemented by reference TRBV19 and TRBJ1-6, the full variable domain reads DGGITQSPKYLFRKEGQNVTLSCEQNLNHDAMYWYRQDPGQGLRLIYYSQIVNDFQKGDIAEGYSVSREKKESFPLTVTSAQKNPTAFYLCASSGPGQSNSPLHFGNGTRLTVT.

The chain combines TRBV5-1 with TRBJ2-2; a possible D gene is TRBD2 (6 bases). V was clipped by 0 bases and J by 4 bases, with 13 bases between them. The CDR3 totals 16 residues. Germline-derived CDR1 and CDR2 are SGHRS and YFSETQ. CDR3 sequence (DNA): TGCGCCAGCAGCTTGGGACTAGTCCGGGGCACCGGGGAGCTGTTTTTT. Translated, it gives CASSLGLVRGTGELFF. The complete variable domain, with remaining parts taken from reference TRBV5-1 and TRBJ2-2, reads KAGVTQTPRYLIKTRGQQVTLSCSPISGHRSVSWYQQTPGQGLQFLFEYFSETQRNKGNFPGRFSGRQFSNSRSEMNVSTLELGDSALYLCASSLGLVRGTGELFFGEGSRLTVL.

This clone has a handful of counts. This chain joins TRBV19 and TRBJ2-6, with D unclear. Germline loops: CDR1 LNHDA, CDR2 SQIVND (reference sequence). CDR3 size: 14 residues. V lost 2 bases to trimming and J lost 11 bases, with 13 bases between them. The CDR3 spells CASSINAGTDVLTF. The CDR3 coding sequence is TGTGCCAGTAGTATAAACGCAGGAACAGACGTCCTGACTTTC.

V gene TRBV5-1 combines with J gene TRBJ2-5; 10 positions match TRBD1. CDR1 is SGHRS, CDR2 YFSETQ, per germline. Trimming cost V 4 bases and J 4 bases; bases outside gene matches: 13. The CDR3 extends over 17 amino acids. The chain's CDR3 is CASSPGYRTGGRETQYF. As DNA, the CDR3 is TGCGCCAGCAGCCCAGGATATCGGACAGGGGGTAGAGAGACCCAGTACTTC.

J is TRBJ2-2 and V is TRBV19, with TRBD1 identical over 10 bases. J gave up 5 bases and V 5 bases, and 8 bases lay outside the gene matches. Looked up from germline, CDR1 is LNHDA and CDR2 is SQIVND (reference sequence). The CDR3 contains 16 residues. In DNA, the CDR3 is TGTGCCAGTAGTTTATTGGACAGGGGGGGGACCGGGGAGCTGTTTTTT. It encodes CASSLLDRGGTGELFF. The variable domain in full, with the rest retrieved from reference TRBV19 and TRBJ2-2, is DGGITQSPKYLFRKEGQNVTLSCEQNLNHDAMYWYRQDPGQGLRLIYYSQIVNDFQKGDIAEGYSVSREKKESFPLTVTSAQKNPTAFYLCASSLLDRGGTGELFFGEGSRLTVL.

DNA of the CDR3: TGTGCCAGCAGCTTACCGGGACTCCCGTGGGGAAACACCATATATTTT. This sequence encodes CASSLPGLPWGNTIYF. This chain joins TRBV7-2 and TRBJ1-3; D is possibly TRBD1 (5 bases). The germline V and J ends were trimmed by 2 bases and 4 bases, with 15 bases remaining between them. There are 16 residues in the CDR3. From germline, CDR1 is SGHTA and CDR2 FQGNSA.

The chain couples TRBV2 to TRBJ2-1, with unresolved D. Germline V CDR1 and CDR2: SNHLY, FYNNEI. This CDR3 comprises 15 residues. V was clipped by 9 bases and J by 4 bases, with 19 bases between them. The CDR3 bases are TGTGCCAGTATCCAGGCACCCGGCCGATACAATGAGCAGTTCTTC. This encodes CASIQAPGRYNEQFF.

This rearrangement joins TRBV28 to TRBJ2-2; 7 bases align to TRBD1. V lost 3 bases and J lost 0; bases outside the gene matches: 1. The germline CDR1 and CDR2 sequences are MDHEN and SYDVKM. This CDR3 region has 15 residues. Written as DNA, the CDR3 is TGTGCCAGCAGTTTCAGGGGGACGAACACCGGGGAGCTGTTTTTT. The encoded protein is CASSFRGTNTGELFF.

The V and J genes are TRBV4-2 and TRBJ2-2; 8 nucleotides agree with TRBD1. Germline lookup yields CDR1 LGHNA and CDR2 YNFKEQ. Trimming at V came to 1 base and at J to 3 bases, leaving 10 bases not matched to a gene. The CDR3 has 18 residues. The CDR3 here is CASSQGAAGTGYTGELFF. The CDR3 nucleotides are TGTGCCAGCAGCCAAGGTGCGGCCGGGACAGGTTACACCGGGGAGCTGTTTTTT.